A single sample gave rise to the 27 T cell receptor beta chains below, sequenced in a study of blood T cell repertoires in COVID-19. The method was immunoSEQ multiplex PCR; TCRdb's version includes in-frame clones alone and lacks a portion of them. The sample yields about 300,000 clones, roughly 80% seen once. The sample taken for sequencing was peripheral blood. These receptor sequences come from a human donor with COVID-19, enrolled during active disease. The donor label of this sample is uncertain.

The chain recombines TRBV4-2 with TRBJ2-2; 7 positions match TRBD1. There are 14 residues in the CDR3. The germline CDR1 and CDR2 sequences are LGHNA and YNFKEQ. V lost 4 bases, J lost 6 bases, and 5 bases stayed unmatched. CDR3 sequence: CASSLQGYPGELFF. As DNA, the CDR3 is TGTGCCAGCAGCCTACAGGGGTATCCCGGGGAGCTGTTTTTT.

The V gene is TRBV30, the J gene TRBJ1-1; no firm D call. V gave up 0 bases and J gave up 8 bases, with 13 bases separating them. Germline V gene data show CDR1 as GTSNPN and CDR2 as SVGIG (reference sequence). The CDR3 is made up of 13 amino acids. CDR3 nucleotides: TGTGCCTGGAGTGTAACCCTACCAGGAGAAGCTTTCTTT. Its translation: CAWSVTLPGEAFF.

The gene calls are TRBV27 and TRBJ1-5; TRBD1 aligns across 9 bases. V lost 9 bases, J lost 2 bases, and 14 bases stayed unmatched. Germline V gene data show CDR1 as MNHEY and CDR2 as SMNVEV (reference sequence). The CDR3 is 17 residues long. As DNA, the CDR3 is TGTGCCAGTGGTAGGACAGGGGTTTTTGTTCGCAATCAGCCCCAGCATTTT. Translated: CASGRTGVFVRNQPQHF.

The V and J genes are TRBV29-1 and TRBJ2-5; 8 nucleotides align to TRBD2. The CDR3 runs 14 residues. Per germline, CDR1 SQVTM and CDR2 ANQGSEA. The junction had 9 bases not matched to a gene; V was cut back by 4 bases and J by 5 bases. CDR3 residues: CSVAGGPGRETQYF. The CDR3 region has the DNA TGCAGCGTTGCGGGAGGGCCGGGGAGGGAGACCCAGTACTTC.

The rearrangement links TRBV19 to TRBJ1-1; TRBD1 might be the D (6 bases). The CDR3 covers 13 residues. Trimming pared 9 bases from V and 5 bases from J, leaving 16 bases between. Germline V lookup: CDR1 LNHDA, CDR2 SQIVND (reference sequence). This chain's CDR3 is CASSSRGGTEAFF. The CDR3 DNA reads TGTGCCAGCAGCTCCAGGGGCGGGACTGAAGCTTTCTTT.

This chain links TRBV28 with TRBJ2-7, with 9 bases matching TRBD2. The CDR3 contains 16 residues. The germline CDR1 and CDR2 sequences are MDHEN and SYDVKM. V trimming: 1 base; J trimming: 3 bases; junction bases outside the gene matches: 7. CDR3 DNA: TGTGCCAGCAGTTTATACCGGGGGCGGGAGGGCTACGAGCAGTACTTC. Translation gives CASSLYRGREGYEQYF.

This chain uses TRBV29-1 with TRBJ2-3; D might be TRBD1 (5 bases). The V gene's germline CDR1 is SQVTM and CDR2 ANQGSEA. Trimming removed 4 bases from V and 0 bases from J, with 11 bases in between. The CDR3 has 14 amino acids. CDR3: CSVVPRESTDTQYF. The DNA of the CDR3 is TGCAGCGTTGTACCCAGGGAAAGCACAGATACGCAGTATTTT.

As for this clone: Other DNA sequences in the same sample also yield this CDR3. For the CDR3, the DNA is TGCGCCAGCAGCTTGGACAGGGCCAACACCGGGGAGCTGTTTTTT. This sequence encodes CASSLDRANTGELFF. V is TRBV5-1 and J is TRBJ2-2, with TRBD1 as a possible D gene (6 bases). Trimming removed 0 bases from V and 2 bases from J, with 8 bases in between. This CDR3 is 15 amino acids long. The germline gives CDR1 SGHRS, CDR2 YFSETQ.

V is TRBV7-9 and J is TRBJ1-6; D unresolved. The CDR3 covers 14 residues. V was trimmed by 1 base and J by 9 bases, leaving 10 bases between them. Per the germline V gene, CDR1 is SEHNR and CDR2 is FQNEAQ (reference sequence). CDR3 sequence reads: CASSLGADGSPLHF. In nucleotides, the CDR3 is TGTGCCAGCAGCTTAGGAGCCGATGGTTCACCCCTCCACTTT.

This clone was seen only once. The chain has TRBV29-1 and TRBJ1-1; D remains ambiguous. Trimming shortened V by 4 bases and J by 0 bases, and 6 bases separated the two germline ends. There are 12 residues in the CDR3. In germline, CDR1 is SQVTM, CDR2 ANQGSEA. CDR3 sequence (DNA): TGCAGCGTTGTCAGGATGAACACTGAAGCTTTCTTT. Its translation: CSVVRMNTEAFF.

The chain recombines TRBV19 with TRBJ2-7, with a possible D match to TRBD1 (7 bases). This CDR3 contains 16 residues. Germline loops: CDR1 LNHDA, CDR2 SQIVND (reference sequence). V was shortened by 3 bases and J by 2 bases, with 17 bases between the two germline ends. The CDR3 sequence: CASSIPGQEGTYEQYF. For the CDR3, the DNA is TGTGCCAGTAGTATCCCTGGACAGGAGGGTACCTACGAGCAGTACTTC.

The chain employs TRBV5-1 and TRBJ1-1; 7 positions agree with TRBD1. V shed 3 bases and J 4 bases; nucleotides not matched to a gene: 6. Germline CDR1 is SGHRS and CDR2 is YFSETQ. The CDR3 has 14 amino acids. As DNA, the CDR3 is TGCGCCAGCAGCTCTACAGGGGCGGCCACTGAAGCTTTCTTT. As protein: CASSSTGAATEAFF.

The J gene is TRBJ1-2, the V gene TRBV6-2 or TRBV6-3; a possible D gene is TRBD1 (5 bases). V was clipped by 5 bases and J by 8 bases, with 15 bases between them. Germline assignment: CDR1 MNHEY and CDR2 SVGEGT. This CDR3 has 13 amino acids. Written as DNA, the CDR3 is TGTGCCAGCAGTCTTTCCTCAGGGAAAGGCTACACCTTC. Translation gives CASSLSSGKGYTF.

Note on this clone: A read error may produce the germline difference seen at one junction end. The chain combines TRBV5-1 with TRBJ2-7, with D maybe TRBD2 (6 bases). The length of the CDR3 is 15 residues. Germline CDR1 and CDR2: SGHRS and YFSETQ. The CDR3 DNA sequence: TGCGCCAGCAGTTTGGACTCGCGGGGAACCTACGAGCAGTACTTC. This encodes CASSLDSRGTYEQYF.

The chain employs TRBV11-3 and TRBJ1-3; 9 positions match TRBD1. The CDR3 sequence is 15 residues long. With 5 bases clipped from V and 7 bases from J, the junction kept 9 bases outside the gene matches. Germline V CDR1 and CDR2: SGHNT, YENEEA. CDR3 amino acids: CASSLLSGQGNTIYF. The CDR3 DNA reads TGTGCCAGCAGCCTTCTCTCGGGACAGGGTAACACCATATATTTT.

The chain has TRBV19 and TRBJ2-7; TRBD1 matches 9 bases. After removal of 5 bases from V and 5 bases from J, the junction contained 7 bases not matched to a gene. Germline V gene lookup returns CDR1 LNHDA and CDR2 SQIVND (reference sequence). This CDR3 region has 14 residues. The CDR3 sequence: CASSAGTGLHEQYF. The DNA of the CDR3 is TGTGCCAGTAGTGCCGGGACAGGGTTGCACGAGCAGTACTTC.

This chain's CDR3 is CASSIRTGHTDTQYF. CDR3 sequence (DNA): TGTGCCAGTAGTATTAGGACAGGGCACACAGATACGCAGTATTTT. V and J are TRBV19 and TRBJ2-3, with 8 bases lining up with TRBD1. J was trimmed by 2 bases and V by 3 bases; bases with no gene match: 4. The CDR3 extends over 15 amino acids. CDR1 and CDR2 from the germline V gene are LNHDA and SQIVND (reference sequence).

V and J are TRBV20-1 and TRBJ1-2, with unresolved D. The CDR3 is made up of 11 amino acids. V gave up 5 bases and J gave up 5 bases, with 9 bases separating them. Germline assignment: CDR1 DFQATT and CDR2 SNEGSKA (reference sequence). The CDR3 region has the DNA TGCAGTGCTGACCCGGGGTATGGCTACACCTTC. It specifies CSADPGYGYTF.

V is TRBV28 and J is TRBJ2-3; a weak D match, TRBD2 (5 bases). V shed 5 bases and J shed 2 bases, with 14 bases lying between them. The CDR3 is made up of 15 amino acids. Germline lookup yields CDR1 MDHEN and CDR2 SYDVKM. The CDR3 loop reads CASSVTGLSTDTQYF. The CDR3 DNA is TGTGCCAGCAGTGTAACCGGACTCTCCACAGATACGCAGTATTTT.

This chain uses TRBV29-1 with TRBJ2-5; TRBD2 might be the D (5 bases). V was trimmed by 6 bases and J by 7 bases, leaving 15 bases between them. Germline loops: CDR1 SQVTM, CDR2 ANQGSEA. The CDR3 runs 12 residues. For the CDR3, the DNA is TGCAGCGTAGCAAGGGAGTCGAGGACCCAGTACTTC. Translation gives CSVARESRTQYF. Based on the CDR3 plus reference TRBV29-1 and TRBJ2-5, the full variable domain is SAVISQKPSRDICQRGTSLTIQCQVDSQVTMMFWYRQQPGQSLTLIATANQGSEATYESGFVIDKFPISRPNLTFSTLTVSNMSPEDSSIYLCSVARESRTQYFGPGTRLLVL.

With respect to this clone: The germline gene is not matched at one end of the junction; a read error may be the cause. V usage is TRBV7-7 and J usage is TRBJ2-5, with TRBD2 matching 9 bases. The CDR3 is 15 amino acids. Germline V lookup: CDR1 SSHAT, CDR2 FNYEAQ (reference sequence). The CDR3 region has the DNA TGTGCTAGCAGCGGGGGGACCGGGACCTCAGAGACCCAGTACTTC. Encoded protein: CASSGGTGTSETQYF.

This clone was seen a handful of times. The chain carries TRBV7-8 and TRBJ1-5, with D unclear. The CDR3 is made up of 13 amino acids. From germline, CDR1 is SGHVS and CDR2 FQNEAQ. Between the trimmed V and J ends, which lost 5 bases and 6 bases, there was a span of 11 bases. In DNA form, the CDR3 reads TGTGCCAGCAGCCCTCGGGGTAGTCAGCCCCAGCATTTT. This sequence encodes CASSPRGSQPQHF.

The chain combines TRBV6-2 or TRBV6-3 with TRBJ2-3; TRBD1 might be the D (5 bases). This CDR3 comprises 14 residues. Germline V gene sequence: CDR1 MNHEY, CDR2 SVGEGT. Trimming cost V 4 bases and J 4 bases, with 12 bases left between them. The CDR3 loop is CASSLSGFPDTQYF. The CDR3 DNA reads TGTGCCAGCAGTTTATCAGGGTTCCCAGATACGCAGTATTTT.

This clone has only one observation. The rearrangement joins TRBV19 to TRBJ1-5, with unresolved D. The CDR3 is made up of 14 amino acids. The germline V gene has CDR1 LNHDA and CDR2 SQIVND (reference sequence). The V gene lost 5 bases and the J gene lost 2 bases, with 10 bases spanning the gap. The CDR3 DNA is TGTGCCAGTAGTCGCGGGATCGGCAATCAGCCCCAGCATTTT. Translating it yields CASSRGIGNQPQHF.

The rearrangement uses TRBV7-8 and TRBJ2-3, with 8 bases matching TRBD2. Looked up from germline, CDR1 is SGHVS and CDR2 is FQNEAQ. The J segment lost 1 base and the V segment lost 2 bases, leaving 8 bases of the junction unmatched. The CDR3 is 17 amino acids. The CDR3 DNA reads as TGTGCCAGCAGCTTACACAACAGCGGGAGAGGCACAGATACGCAGTATTTT. Its translation is CASSLHNSGRGTDTQYF.

The chain has TRBV3-1 (or the pseudogene TRBV3-2) and TRBJ2-7; TRBD2 matches 8 bases. This CDR3 spans 16 amino acids. Looked up from germline, CDR1 is LGHDT and CDR2 is YNNKEL (reference sequence). The V gene end was trimmed by 2 bases and the J gene end by 6 bases; junction bases not matched to a gene: 12. The CDR3 loop is CASSQHQPGTSSEQYF. CDR3 in DNA: TGTGCCAGCAGCCAACATCAACCCGGGACTAGTAGCGAGCAGTACTTC.

The chain couples TRBV9 to TRBJ1-6, with D perhaps matching TRBD1 (6 bases). Trimming shortened V by 0 bases and J by 0 bases, and 10 bases separated the two germline ends. The CDR3 contains 17 residues. Germline CDR1 reads SGDLS; CDR2 reads YYNGEE. This CDR3 reads CASSVEARGSYNSPLHF. In DNA, the CDR3 is TGTGCCAGCAGCGTAGAGGCCAGGGGCTCCTATAATTCACCCCTCCACTTT.